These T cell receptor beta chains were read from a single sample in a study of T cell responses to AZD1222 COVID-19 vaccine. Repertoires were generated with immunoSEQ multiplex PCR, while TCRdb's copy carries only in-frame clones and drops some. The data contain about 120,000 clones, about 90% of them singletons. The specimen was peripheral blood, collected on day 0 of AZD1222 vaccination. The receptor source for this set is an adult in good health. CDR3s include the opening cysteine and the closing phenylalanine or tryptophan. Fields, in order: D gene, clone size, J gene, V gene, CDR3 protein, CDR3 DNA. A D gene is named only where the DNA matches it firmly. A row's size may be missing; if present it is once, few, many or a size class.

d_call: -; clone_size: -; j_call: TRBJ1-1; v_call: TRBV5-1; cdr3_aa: CASSLGAVLVSEAFF; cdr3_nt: TGCGCCAGCAGCTTGGGGGCAGTTCTTGTGTCTGAAGCTTTCTTT
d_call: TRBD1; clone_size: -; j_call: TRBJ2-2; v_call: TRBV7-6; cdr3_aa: CASSPGQGGTGELFF; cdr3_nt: TGTGCCAGCAGCCCCGGACAGGGGGGCACCGGGGAGCTGTTTTTT
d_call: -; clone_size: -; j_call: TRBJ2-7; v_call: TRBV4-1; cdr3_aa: CASSQAEQGSYEQYF; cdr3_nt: TGCGCCAGCAGCCAAGCCGAACAGGGTTCCTACGAGCAGTACTTC
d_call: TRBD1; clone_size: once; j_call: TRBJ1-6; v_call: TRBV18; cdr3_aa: CASSPGTGGTYNSPLHF; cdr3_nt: TGTGCCAGCTCGCCCGGGACAGGGGGGACCTATAATTCACCCCTCCACTTT
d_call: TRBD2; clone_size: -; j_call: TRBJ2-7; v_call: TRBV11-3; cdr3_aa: CASSLVAGPHYEQYF; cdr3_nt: TGTGCCAGCAGCTTAGTAGCGGGGCCCCACTACGAGCAGTACTTC
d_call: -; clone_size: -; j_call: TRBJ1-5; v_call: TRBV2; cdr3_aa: CASSRTMANQPQHF; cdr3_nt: TGTGCCAGCAGCCGGACCATGGCCAATCAGCCCCAGCATTTT
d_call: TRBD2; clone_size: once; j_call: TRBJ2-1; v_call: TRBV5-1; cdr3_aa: CASSNSGGNYNEQFF; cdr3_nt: TGCGCCAGCAGTAATAGCGGGGGGAATTACAATGAGCAGTTCTTC
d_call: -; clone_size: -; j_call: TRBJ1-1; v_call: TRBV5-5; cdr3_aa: CASSLAIPNTEAFF; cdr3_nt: TGTGCCAGCAGTTTGGCCATTCCGAACACTGAAGCTTTCTTT
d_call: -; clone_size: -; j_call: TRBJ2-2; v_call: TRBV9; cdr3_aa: CASSVGGLTGELFF; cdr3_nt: TGTGCCAGCAGCGTAGGAGGGTTAACCGGGGAGCTGTTTTTT
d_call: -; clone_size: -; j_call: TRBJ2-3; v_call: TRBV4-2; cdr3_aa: CASSQDLSEDTQYF; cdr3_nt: TGTGCCAGCAGCCAAGATCTATCGGAAGATACGCAGTATTTT
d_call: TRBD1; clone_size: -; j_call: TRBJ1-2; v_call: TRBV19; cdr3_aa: CASSRTGAGYGYTF; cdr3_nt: TGTGCCAGTAGTCGAACAGGGGCCGGCTATGGCTACACCTTC
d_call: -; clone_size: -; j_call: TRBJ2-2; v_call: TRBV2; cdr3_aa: CASRMDTGELFF; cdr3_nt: TGTGCCAGCCGAATGGACACCGGGGAGCTGTTTTTT
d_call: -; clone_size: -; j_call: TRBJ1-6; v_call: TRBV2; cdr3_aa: CASSEPGSPLHF; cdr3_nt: TGTGCCAGCAGTGAACCAGGATCACCCCTCCACTTT
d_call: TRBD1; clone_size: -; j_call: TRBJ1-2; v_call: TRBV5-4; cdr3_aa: CASSAGQGSGYTF; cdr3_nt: TGTGCCAGCAGCGCAGGACAGGGAAGCGGCTACACCTTC
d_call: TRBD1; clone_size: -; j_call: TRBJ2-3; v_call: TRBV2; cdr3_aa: CASSERTGGSTDTQYF; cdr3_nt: TGTGCCAGCAGTGAAAGGACAGGGGGATCCACAGATACGCAGTATTTT
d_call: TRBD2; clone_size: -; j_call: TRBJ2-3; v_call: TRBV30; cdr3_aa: CAWSGASGVTDTQYF; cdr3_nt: TGTGCCTGGAGTGGGGCTAGCGGAGTAACAGATACGCAGTATTTT
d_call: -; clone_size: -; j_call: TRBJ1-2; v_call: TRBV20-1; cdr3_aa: CSARGDYGYTF; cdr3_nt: TGCAGTGCTAGGGGTGACTATGGCTACACCTTC